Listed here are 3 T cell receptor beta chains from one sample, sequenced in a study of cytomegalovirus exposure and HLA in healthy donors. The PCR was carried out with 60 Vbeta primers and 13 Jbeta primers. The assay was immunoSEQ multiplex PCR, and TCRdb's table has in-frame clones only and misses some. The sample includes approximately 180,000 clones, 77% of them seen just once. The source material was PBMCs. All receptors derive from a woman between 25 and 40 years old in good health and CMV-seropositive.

The CDR3 is CASSLDRGFHQETQYF. CDR3 DNA sequence: TGTGCCAGCAGCTTGGACAGGGGATTCCACCAAGAGACCCAGTACTTC. V and J are TRBV11-2 and TRBJ2-5, with 9 positions matching TRBD1. Per germline, CDR1 SGHAT and CDR2 FQNNGV. The CDR3 is made up of 16 amino acids. V gave up 3 bases and J gave up 0 bases; unmatched junction bases: 5.

The CDR3 here is CASSIGGAGRWASRGYTF. DNA of the CDR3: TGTGCCAGTAGTATCGGGGGTGCCGGACGTTGGGCCTCCAGGGGCTACACCTTC. V is TRBV19 and J is TRBJ1-2; a possible D gene is TRBD1 (5 bases). CDR1 LNHDA and CDR2 SQIVND come from the germline V gene (reference sequence). The CDR3 runs 18 residues. Trimming removed 3 bases at V and 8 bases at J, with 28 bases between.

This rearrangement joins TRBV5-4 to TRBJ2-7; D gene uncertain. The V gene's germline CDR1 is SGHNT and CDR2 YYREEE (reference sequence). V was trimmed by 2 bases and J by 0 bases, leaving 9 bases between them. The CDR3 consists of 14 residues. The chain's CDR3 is CASSFFPRSYEQYF. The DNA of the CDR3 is TGTGCCAGCAGCTTTTTTCCCCGCTCCTACGAGCAGTACTTC.